The source of this T cell receptor (beta chain) is a study of blood T cell repertoires in COVID-19. Study as a whole: PBMCs, B-cell-depleted T cells, or T cells were the source of the cDNA or gDNA that made up the material.

Source study methods: It was from reference gene primer amplification that nucleated cell counts were estimated. Method: immunoSEQ multiplex PCR; TCRdb's copy keeps in-frame clones and lacks some. V and J calls plus clone size are reproduced from that table; the DNA served to infer D and trimming. The sample shows under 350,000 clones, roughly 90% of them seen only once. Trimming took 1 base from V and 4 from J, leaving 11 bases between them. Germline assignment: CDR1 SGHAT and CDR2 FQNNGV. This CDR3 comprises 15 residues. Self-reported history from a screening survey and questionnaire set each donor's cohort.

This TCR was recovered from a woman between 40 and 50 years old who had recovered from COVID-19. The J gene is TRBJ2-1, the V gene TRBV11-2; D may be TRBD1 (5 bases). Sequencing was done on a sample of PBMCs or T cells enriched from blood (not recorded which). The CDR3 sequence is CASSLGGSFYNEQFF. CDR3 DNA: TGTGCCAGCAGCTTAGGGGGCAGCTTTTACAATGAGCAGTTCTTC.